This entry concerns a single TCR beta chain. As yet, its antigen is unknown. The data derive from a study of OX40 agonist ivuxolimab in advanced cancers. Overall study findings and caveats: Circulating CD4+ and CD8+ T cells showed clonal expansion by week 6 at 0.1 to 3.0 mg/kg.

Clones were read by immunoSEQ multiplex PCR, and TCRdb kept only the in-frame ones, dropping some. Among roughly 100,000 clones listed, 85% to 95% were seen once. The origin of this receptor is an adult with an advanced solid tumor such as melanoma, head and neck, liver or kidney cancer. The specimen was CD4+ or CD8+ T cells sorted from blood, collected in a trial of the OX40 agonist ivuxolimab.

The CDR3 reads CASSRGSYEQYF. As DNA, the CDR3 is TGTGCCAGCAGCCGGGGGTCCTACGAGCAGTACTTC. This chain connects TRBV6-5 to TRBJ2-7, with TRBD2 as a possible D gene (6 bases). The CDR3 is made up of 12 amino acids. Germline V gives CDR1 MNHEY, CDR2 SVGAGI. Between the trimmed V and J ends, which lost 6 bases and 1 base, there was a span of 7 bases.